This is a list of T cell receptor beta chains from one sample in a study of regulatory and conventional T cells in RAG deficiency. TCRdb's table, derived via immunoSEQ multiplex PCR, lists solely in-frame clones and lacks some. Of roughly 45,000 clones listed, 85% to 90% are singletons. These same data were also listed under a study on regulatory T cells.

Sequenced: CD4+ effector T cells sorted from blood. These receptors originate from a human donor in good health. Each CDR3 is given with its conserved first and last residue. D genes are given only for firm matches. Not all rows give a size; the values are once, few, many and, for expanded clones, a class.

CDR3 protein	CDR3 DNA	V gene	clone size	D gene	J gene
CASRTGQVNYGYTF	TGTGCCAGCAGGACCGGACAGGTTAACTATGGCTACACCTTC	TRBV6-1	few	TRBD1	TRBJ1-2
CASTQTGRTTGEQYF	TGTGCCAGCACCCAAACGGGACGGACTACCGGGGAGCAGTACTTC	TRBV6-6	-	-	TRBJ2-7
CASSLVPAGADTGELFF	TGCGCCAGCAGCTTGGTCCCGGCAGGCGCGGACACCGGGGAGCTGTTTTTT	TRBV5-1	-	-	TRBJ2-2
CASKSGRGRYNEQFF	TGTGCCAGCAAGAGCGGGAGAGGGAGGTACAATGAGCAGTTCTTC	TRBV27	-	TRBD2	TRBJ2-1
CASSDQGGGYTF	TGTGCCAGCAGTGACCAGGGGGGCGGCTACACCTTC	TRBV6-1	-	TRBD1	TRBJ1-2
CASSPMTGTIPEAFF	TGTGCCAGCAGTCCTATGACAGGGACGATTCCTGAAGCTTTCTTT	TRBV6-5	-	TRBD1	TRBJ1-1
CASSRWSEETQYF	TGTGCCAGCAGCCGATGGAGCGAAGAGACCCAGTACTTC	TRBV14	-	-	TRBJ2-5
CASKSSNQPQHF	TGTGCCAGTAAATCAAGCAATCAGCCCCAGCATTTT	TRBV19	few	-	TRBJ1-5
CASSFSPPDTQYF	TGTGCCAGCAGTTTTTCCCCTCCGGATACGCAGTATTTT	TRBV28	-	-	TRBJ2-3
CASRFASGMNTGELFF	TGCGCCAGCAGATTCGCTAGCGGGATGAACACCGGGGAGCTGTTTTTT	TRBV5-1	-	TRBD2	TRBJ2-2
CASSTAGTGKRVGYEQYF	TGTGCCAGCAGCACTGCCGGGACAGGGAAGCGGGTTGGCTACGAGCAGTACTTC	TRBV5-6	-	TRBD1	TRBJ2-7
CASSPEGGRENQPQHF	TGTGCCAGCAGCCCCGAAGGGGGGCGGGAGAATCAGCCCCAGCATTTT	TRBV7-9	-	-	TRBJ1-5
CASLGQVGYEQYF	TGTGCCAGCCTCGGGCAGGTGGGCTACGAGCAGTACTTC	TRBV6-1	-	-	TRBJ2-7
CATSKRDAGANNSPLHF	TGTGCCACCAGCAAGAGAGATGCAGGAGCAAATAATTCACCCCTCCACTTT	TRBV15	-	-	TRBJ1-6
CAWPFILGSNQPQHF	TGTGCCTGGCCCTTCATCCTTGGTAGCAATCAGCCCCAGCATTTT	TRBV30	-	-	TRBJ1-5
CASSPTDQNTEAFF	TGTGCCAGCAGTCCCACAGATCAGAACACTGAAGCTTTCTTT	TRBV2	-	-	TRBJ1-1
CACYQGHTEAFF	TGTGCCTGTTATCAGGGTCACACTGAAGCTTTCTTT	TRBV30	-	-	TRBJ1-1
CASSEALRGGAYNEQFF	TGTGCCAGCAGTGAAGCGCTTCGAGGGGGCGCTTACAATGAGCAGTTCTTC	TRBV6-1	-	TRBD1	TRBJ2-1
CASSSGTGLEKLFF	TGTGCCAGCAGCTCTGGGACAGGGCTTGAAAAACTGTTTTTT	TRBV7-9	-	TRBD1	TRBJ1-4
CASSSPGSREAFF	TGTGCCAGCAGTTCCCCGGGGAGCCGTGAAGCTTTCTTT	TRBV6-5	-	-	TRBJ1-1
CASSERQLGQPQHF	TGTGCCAGCAGTGAAAGACAGTTAGGACAGCCCCAGCATTTT	TRBV2	-	-	TRBJ1-5
CASSLAGGSYNEQFF	TGTGCCAGCAGTCTAGCGGGAGGGTCCTACAATGAGCAGTTCTTC	TRBV2	-	TRBD2	TRBJ2-1
CASSPPGAGTGGPYEQYF	TGTGCCAGCAGCCCCCCCGGTGCCGGGACAGGGGGACCCTACGAGCAGTACTTC	TRBV5-4	-	TRBD1	TRBJ2-7
CASSPRKEETQYF	TGTGCCAGCTCACCACGAAAAGAAGAGACCCAGTACTTC	TRBV18	-	-	TRBJ2-5
CASSEQALSNTEAFF	TGTGCCAGCAGTGAGCAGGCGCTGTCGAACACTGAAGCTTTCTTT	TRBV2	-	-	TRBJ1-1
CASSERQGTSTDTQYF	TGTGCCAGCTCCGAGAGACAGGGGACTAGCACAGATACGCAGTATTTT	TRBV18	-	TRBD1	TRBJ2-3
CAISEGTANSPLHF	TGTGCCATCAGTGAAGGGACAGCCAATTCACCCCTCCACTTT	TRBV10-3	-	TRBD1	TRBJ1-6
CASSSTRPQHF	TGTGCCAGCAGTTCGACCAGGCCCCAGCATTTT	TRBV28	-	-	TRBJ1-5
CASSPGQAIEPQHF	TGTGCCAGCAGTCCGGGACAGGCTATAGAGCCCCAGCATTTT	TRBV6-1	-	TRBD1	TRBJ1-5
CASSPTSGGTEQFF	TGTGCCAGCAGCCCTACTAGCGGGGGGACTGAGCAGTTCTTC	TRBV7-3	-	TRBD2	TRBJ2-1
CASSEDRAGSGPQHF	TGTGCCAGCAGTGAAGATCGGGCGGGCTCGGGACCCCAGCATTTT	TRBV6-1	-	-	TRBJ1-5
CASSIDPRDVNTIYF	TGTGCCAGTAGTATAGATCCGAGGGACGTGAACACCATATATTTT	TRBV19	-	-	TRBJ1-3
CASSQGGGPGNTIYF	TGTGCCAGCAGCCAAGGTGGGGGCCCAGGAAACACCATATATTTT	TRBV14	-	-	TRBJ1-3
CASSFTGGSSPLHF	TGTGCCAGCAGTTTTACAGGGGGCAGTTCACCCCTCCACTTT	TRBV6-1	-	TRBD1	TRBJ1-6
CASSIEDRGGAEQYF	TGTGCCAGTAGTATAGAAGACAGGGGAGGAGCCGAGCAGTACTTC	TRBV19	-	TRBD1	TRBJ2-7
CASSKDRGSRGYTF	TGTGCCAGCAGTAAAGACAGGGGATCGAGGGGCTACACCTTC	TRBV2	-	TRBD1	TRBJ1-2
CASSLSRLALGETQYF	TGTGCCAGCAGCTTATCTCGGCTAGCACTGGGGGAGACCCAGTACTTC	TRBV5-4	-	-	TRBJ2-5
CASSRAGGNQPQHF	TGTGCCAGCAGTCGGGCAGGGGGCAATCAGCCCCAGCATTTT	TRBV6-5	-	-	TRBJ1-5
CASSQELNTEAFF	TGTGCCAGCAGCCAAGAGCTCAACACTGAAGCTTTCTTT	TRBV5-4	-	-	TRBJ1-1
CASSYSANYGYTF	TGTGCCAGCAGTTACTCCGCCAACTATGGCTACACCTTC	TRBV6-5	-	-	TRBJ1-2
CASSIRASRDEQYF	TGTGCCAGTAGTATCCGTGCGTCAAGAGACGAGCAGTACTTC	TRBV19	-	-	TRBJ2-7
CASSKGVGFVKRGYTF	TGTGCCAGCAGCAAAGGGGTCGGGTTCGTGAAGCGTGGCTACACCTTC	TRBV5-8	-	-	TRBJ1-2
CASRPPRDQPQHF	TGTGCCAGCAGACCTCCGCGGGATCAGCCCCAGCATTTT	TRBV28	-	-	TRBJ1-5
CASSSGLAQYEQYF	TGTGCCAGCAGCTCGGGACTAGCGCAGTACGAGCAGTACTTC	TRBV7-2	-	TRBD2	TRBJ2-7
CASSRGGRVGTDTQYF	TGTGCCAGCAGCCGTGGAGGCCGGGTGGGAACAGATACGCAGTATTTT	TRBV5-8	once	-	TRBJ2-3
CASSLRQPRNTEAFF	TGTGCCAGCAGTTTACGCCAACCCCGGAACACTGAAGCTTTCTTT	TRBV28	-	-	TRBJ1-1
CASSDAPRATYEQYF	TGTGCCAGCAGCGATGCCCCCCGGGCGACCTACGAGCAGTACTTC	TRBV6-1	-	-	TRBJ2-7
CASGEAGRRGTQYF	TGTGCCAGTGGTGAAGCGGGGAGAAGGGGGACCCAGTACTTC	TRBV19	-	TRBD2	TRBJ2-5